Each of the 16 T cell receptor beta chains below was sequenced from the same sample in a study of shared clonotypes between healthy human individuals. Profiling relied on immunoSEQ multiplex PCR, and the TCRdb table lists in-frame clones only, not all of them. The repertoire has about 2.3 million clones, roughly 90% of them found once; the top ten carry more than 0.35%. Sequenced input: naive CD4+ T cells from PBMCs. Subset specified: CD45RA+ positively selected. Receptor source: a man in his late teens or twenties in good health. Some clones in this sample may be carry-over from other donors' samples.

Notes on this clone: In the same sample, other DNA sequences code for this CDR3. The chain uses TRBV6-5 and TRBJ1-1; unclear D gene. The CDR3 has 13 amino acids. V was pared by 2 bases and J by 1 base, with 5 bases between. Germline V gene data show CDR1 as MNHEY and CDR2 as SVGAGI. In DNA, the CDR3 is TGTGCCAGCAGTTACGTTCAGAACACTGAAGCTTTCTTT. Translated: CASSYVQNTEAFF.

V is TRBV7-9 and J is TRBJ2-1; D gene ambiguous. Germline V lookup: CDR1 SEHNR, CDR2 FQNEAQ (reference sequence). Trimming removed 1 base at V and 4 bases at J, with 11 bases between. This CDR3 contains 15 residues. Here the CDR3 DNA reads TGTGCCAGCAGCTTAGAGCGCGGAAGATACAATGAGCAGTTCTTC. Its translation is CASSLERGRYNEQFF.

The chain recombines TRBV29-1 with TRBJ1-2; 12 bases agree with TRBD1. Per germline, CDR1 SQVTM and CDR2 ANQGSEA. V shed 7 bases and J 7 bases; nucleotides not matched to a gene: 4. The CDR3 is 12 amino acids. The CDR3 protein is CSAGTGGFGYTF. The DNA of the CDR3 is TGCAGCGCAGGGACAGGGGGCTTTGGCTACACCTTC.

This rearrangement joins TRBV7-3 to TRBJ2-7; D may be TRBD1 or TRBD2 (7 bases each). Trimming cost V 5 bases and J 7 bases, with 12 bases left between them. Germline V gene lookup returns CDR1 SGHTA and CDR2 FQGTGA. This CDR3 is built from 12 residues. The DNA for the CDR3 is TGTGCCAGCAGCCCTCAGGGGGGGGAGCAGTACTTC. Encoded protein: CASSPQGGEQYF.

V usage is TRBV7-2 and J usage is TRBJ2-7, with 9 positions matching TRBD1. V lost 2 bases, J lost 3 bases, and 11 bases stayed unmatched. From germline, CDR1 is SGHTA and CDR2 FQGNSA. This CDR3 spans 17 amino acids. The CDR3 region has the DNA TGTGCCAGCAGCTTAAATAGGGAGGGACAGGGCTTCTACGAGCAGTACTTC. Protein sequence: CASSLNREGQGFYEQYF.

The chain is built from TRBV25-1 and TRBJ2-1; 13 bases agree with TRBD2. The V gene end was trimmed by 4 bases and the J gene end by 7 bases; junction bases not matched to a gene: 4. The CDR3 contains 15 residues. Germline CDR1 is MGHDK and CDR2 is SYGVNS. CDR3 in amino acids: CASSGTSGSRNEQFF. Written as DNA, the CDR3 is TGTGCCAGCAGTGGGACTAGCGGGAGTCGGAATGAGCAGTTCTTC.

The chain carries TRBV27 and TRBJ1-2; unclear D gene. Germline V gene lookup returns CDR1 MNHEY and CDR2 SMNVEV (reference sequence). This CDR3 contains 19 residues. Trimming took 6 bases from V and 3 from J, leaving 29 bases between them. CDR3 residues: CASSPDRRTLKKTYYGYTF. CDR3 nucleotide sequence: TGTGCCAGCAGCCCTGATCGACGGACTCTAAAGAAAACCTACTATGGCTACACCTTC.

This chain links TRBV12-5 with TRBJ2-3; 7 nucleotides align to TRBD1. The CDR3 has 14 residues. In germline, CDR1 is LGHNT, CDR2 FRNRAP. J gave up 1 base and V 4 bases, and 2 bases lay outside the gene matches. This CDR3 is CASGWGTGTDTQYF. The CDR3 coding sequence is TGTGCTAGTGGTTGGGGGACAGGCACAGATACGCAGTATTTT.

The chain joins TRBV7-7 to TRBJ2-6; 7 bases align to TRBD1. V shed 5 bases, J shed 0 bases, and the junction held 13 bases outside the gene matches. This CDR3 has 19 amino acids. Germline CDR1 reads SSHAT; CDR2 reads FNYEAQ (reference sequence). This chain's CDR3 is CASSPRVQGPPSGANVLTF. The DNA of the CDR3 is TGTGCCAGCAGCCCCCGGGTACAGGGGCCCCCCTCTGGGGCCAACGTCCTGACTTTC.

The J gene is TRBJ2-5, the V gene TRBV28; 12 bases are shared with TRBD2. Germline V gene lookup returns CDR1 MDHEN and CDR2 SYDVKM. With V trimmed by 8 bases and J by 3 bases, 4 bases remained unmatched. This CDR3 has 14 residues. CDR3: CASALAGGKETQYF. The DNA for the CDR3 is TGTGCCAGCGCTCTAGCGGGAGGGAAAGAGACCCAGTACTTC.

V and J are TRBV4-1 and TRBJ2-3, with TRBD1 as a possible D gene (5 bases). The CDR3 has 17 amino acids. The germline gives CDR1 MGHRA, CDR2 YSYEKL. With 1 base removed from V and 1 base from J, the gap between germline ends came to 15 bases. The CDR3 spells CASSQGPFGAGTDTQYF. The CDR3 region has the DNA TGCGCCAGCAGCCAAGGACCTTTTGGGGCGGGCACAGATACGCAGTATTTT.

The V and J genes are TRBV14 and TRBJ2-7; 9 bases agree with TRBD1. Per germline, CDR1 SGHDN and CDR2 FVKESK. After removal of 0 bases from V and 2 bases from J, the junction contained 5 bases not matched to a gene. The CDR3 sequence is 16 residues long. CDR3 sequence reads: CASSQEPYRGPYEQYF. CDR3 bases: TGTGCCAGCAGCCAAGAGCCTTACAGGGGGCCCTACGAGCAGTACTTC.

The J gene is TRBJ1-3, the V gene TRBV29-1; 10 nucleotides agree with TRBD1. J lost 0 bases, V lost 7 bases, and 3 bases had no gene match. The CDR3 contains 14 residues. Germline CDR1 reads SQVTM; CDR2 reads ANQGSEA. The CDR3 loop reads CSARTGGSGNTIYF. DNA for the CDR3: TGCAGCGCCAGGACAGGGGGCTCTGGAAACACCATATATTTT.

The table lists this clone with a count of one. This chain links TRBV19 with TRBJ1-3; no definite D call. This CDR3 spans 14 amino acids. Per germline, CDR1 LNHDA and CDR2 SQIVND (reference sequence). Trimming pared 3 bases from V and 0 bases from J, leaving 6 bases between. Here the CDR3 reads CASSITLSGNTIYF. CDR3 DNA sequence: TGTGCCAGTAGTATTACCCTCTCTGGAAACACCATATATTTT.

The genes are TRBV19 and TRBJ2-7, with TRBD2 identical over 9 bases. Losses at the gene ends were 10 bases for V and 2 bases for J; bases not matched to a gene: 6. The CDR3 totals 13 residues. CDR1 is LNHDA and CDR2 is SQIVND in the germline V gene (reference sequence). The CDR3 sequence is CATRTSDTYEQYF. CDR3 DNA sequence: TGTGCCACCAGGACTAGCGATACCTACGAGCAGTACTTC.

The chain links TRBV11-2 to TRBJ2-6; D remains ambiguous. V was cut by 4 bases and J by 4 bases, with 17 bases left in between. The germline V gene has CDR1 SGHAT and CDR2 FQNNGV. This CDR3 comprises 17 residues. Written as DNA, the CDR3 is TGTGCCAGCAGCTCCTCAATGACGGGCGCGGGGGCCAACGTCCTGACTTTC. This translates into CASSSSMTGAGANVLTF.